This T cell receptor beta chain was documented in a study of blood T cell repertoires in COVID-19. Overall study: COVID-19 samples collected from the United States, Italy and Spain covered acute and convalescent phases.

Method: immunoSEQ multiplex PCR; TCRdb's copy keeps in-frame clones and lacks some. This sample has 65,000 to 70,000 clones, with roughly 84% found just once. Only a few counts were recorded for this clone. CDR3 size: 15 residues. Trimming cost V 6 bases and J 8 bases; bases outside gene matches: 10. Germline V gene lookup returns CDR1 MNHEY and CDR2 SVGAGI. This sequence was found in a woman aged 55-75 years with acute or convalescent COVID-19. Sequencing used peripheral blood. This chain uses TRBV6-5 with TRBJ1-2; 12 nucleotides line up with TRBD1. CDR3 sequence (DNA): TGTGCCAGCAGGTCCCGGGACAGGGGGCTGAGCGGCTACACCTTC. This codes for CASRSRDRGLSGYTF.